Following are 20 T cell receptor beta chains from one sample sequenced in a study of blood T cell repertoires in COVID-19 (TCRdb year 2020). The library was built by means of the immunoSEQ multiplex PCR assay. TCRdb holds this immuneACCESS table with in-frame rearrangements only. Some clones are missing; in checked studies, unresolved V genes explain under half, and the rest has no known cause. Within this sample are roughly 150,000 clones, with around 90% of them counted one time only. Of the sample, about 2.1% falls within the top ten clones. The material sequenced was peripheral blood. The receptors were gathered from a man aged 45-65 years who had recovered from COVID-19.

This clone has a single count. The chain uses TRBV6-5 and TRBJ1-1; D unclear. Germline-derived CDR1 and CDR2 are MNHEY and SVGAGI. This CDR3 contains 14 residues. Trimming removed 3 bases at V and 4 bases at J, with 12 bases between. The CDR3 sequence: CASSYAGSATEAFF. CDR3 sequence (DNA): TGTGCCAGCAGTTATGCAGGCTCAGCCACTGAAGCTTTCTTT.

This clone has just a few counts. V is TRBV29-1 and J is TRBJ2-7, with TRBD1 matching over 8 bases. Per the germline V gene, CDR1 is SQVTM and CDR2 is ANQGSEA. The CDR3 extends over 14 amino acids. With 4 bases clipped from V and 3 bases from J, the junction kept 8 bases outside the gene matches. CDR3 nucleotides: TGCAGCGTTGTAGGGACAGGCAATATCTACGAGCAGTACTTC. Translating gives CSVVGTGNIYEQYF.

The chain carries TRBV5-4 and TRBJ1-6; the D gene is possibly TRBD1 (5 bases). V gave up 0 bases and J gave up 9 bases, with 13 bases separating them. Germline V gene lookup returns CDR1 SGHNT and CDR2 YYREEE (reference sequence). The CDR3 has 15 amino acids. The CDR3 DNA reads TGTGCCAGCAGCTTGGCCGAGCCAGGGCGTTCACCCCTCCACTTT. It yields the protein CASSLAEPGRSPLHF.

The gene calls are TRBV7-2 and TRBJ1-5, with D possibly being TRBD1 (6 bases). CDR3 length: 15 residues. V dropped 8 bases and J dropped 3 bases, with 17 bases sitting between them. Germline values: CDR1 SGHTA, CDR2 FQGNSA. CDR3 residues: CASRSKGTNNQPQHF. The CDR3 DNA sequence: TGTGCCAGCCGCTCTAAGGGGACAAACAATCAGCCCCAGCATTTT. The full variable domain, with the rest looked up from reference TRBV7-2 and TRBJ1-5, is GAGVSQSPSNKVTEKGKDVELRCDPISGHTALYWYRQSLGQGLEFLIYFQGNSAPDKSGLPSDRFSAERTGGSVSTLTIQRTQQEDSAVYLCASRSKGTNNQPQHFGDGTRLSIL.

This clone was seen a few times. The gene calls are TRBV6-6 and TRBJ1-2; 7 bases line up with TRBD1. Germline V gene sequence: CDR1 MNHNY, CDR2 SVGAGI (reference sequence). The CDR3 length is 17 residues. With 5 bases clipped from V and 3 bases from J, the junction kept 15 bases outside the gene matches. CDR3 sequence (DNA): TGTGCCAGCAGTCAGAAATCTCAGGGGGTTGTGGACTATGGCTACACCTTC. This gives the protein CASSQKSQGVVDYGYTF.

V is TRBV6-2 or TRBV6-3 and J is TRBJ2-3, with 9 bases that match TRBD2. This CDR3 region has 17 residues. Germline V gene sequence: CDR1 MNHEY, CDR2 SVGEGT. V trimming: 4 bases; J trimming: 5 bases; junction bases outside the gene matches: 13. The CDR3 sequence: CASSSLGAGGRRDTQYF. CDR3 nucleotide sequence: TGTGCCAGCAGTTCCCTCGGGGCGGGGGGGCGAAGAGATACGCAGTATTTT.

The chain joins TRBV4-3 to TRBJ2-3; D remains ambiguous. CDR3 length equals 13 residues. Looked up from germline, CDR1 is LGHNA and CDR2 is YSLEER. Trimming pared 0 bases from V and 5 bases from J, leaving 6 bases between. The CDR3 DNA follows: TGCGCCAGCAGCCAAGATCCGGGAGATACGCAGTATTTT. The encoded protein is CASSQDPGDTQYF.

The chain uses TRBV27 and TRBJ2-3; D is uncertain. In germline, CDR1 is MNHEY, CDR2 SMNVEV (reference sequence). The V gene lost 4 bases and the J gene lost 3 bases, with 8 bases spanning the gap. CDR3 length: 13 residues. CDR3 residues: CASSSLRTDTQYF. The CDR3 DNA reads TGTGCCAGCAGTTCGCTTCGGACAGATACGCAGTATTTT.

This clone was seen once. This chain joins TRBV7-2 and TRBJ2-5, with 9 bases aligning to TRBD1. The CDR3 loop spans 15 amino acids. Germline V CDR1 and CDR2: SGHTA, FQGNSA. J gave up 5 bases and V 1 base, and 5 bases lay outside the gene matches. CDR3 in DNA: TGTGCCAGCAGCTTAGGTGGGACAGGGCGGGAGACCCAGTACTTC. It encodes CASSLGGTGRETQYF.

The V and J genes are TRBV27 and TRBJ2-5; maybe TRBD2 (6 bases). This CDR3 has 12 residues. Trimming pared 4 bases from V and 4 bases from J, leaving 7 bases between. In germline, CDR1 is MNHEY, CDR2 SMNVEV (reference sequence). The DNA of the CDR3 is TGTGCCAGCAGTTGGCGGGGAGAGACCCAGTACTTC. This sequence encodes CASSWRGETQYF.

The chain is built from TRBV6-5 and TRBJ1-4; D gene ambiguous. Germline lookup yields CDR1 MNHEY and CDR2 SVGAGI. The CDR3 consists of 14 residues. V was clipped by 2 bases and J by 0 bases, with 4 bases between them. The CDR3 nucleotides are TGTGCCAGCAGTTACGAGGCAACTAATGAAAAACTGTTTTTT. This codes for CASSYEATNEKLFF.

The V call is TRBV2, the J call TRBJ2-4, with no clear D. V lost 4 bases and J 1 base, leaving 11 bases between the germline ends. Per the germline V gene, CDR1 is SNHLY and CDR2 is FYNNEI. The CDR3 runs 15 residues. Here the CDR3 DNA reads TGTGCCAGCAGTGGCCGGGTGAGGGCCAAAAACATTCAGTACTTC. Amino acid sequence: CASSGRVRAKNIQYF.

The V call is TRBV7-9, the J call TRBJ1-5; the match to TRBD1 covers 9 bases. V lost 5 bases and J lost 9; bases outside the gene matches: 11. Germline CDR1 reads SEHNR; CDR2 reads FQNEAQ (reference sequence). The CDR3 extends over 15 amino acids. This CDR3 reads CASSPMGQGVGPQHF. CDR3 nucleotide sequence: TGTGCCAGCAGCCCGATGGGACAGGGAGTGGGGCCCCAGCATTTT.

J is TRBJ2-7 and V is TRBV4-3; TRBD1 matches at 8 bases. Germline CDR1 LGHNA, CDR2 YSLEER. The CDR3 length is 15 residues. J lost 2 bases, V lost 0 bases, and 3 bases had no gene match. CDR3 DNA: TGCGCCAGCAGCCAAGATACACAGGGGGCCTACGAGCAGTACTTC. Translation gives CASSQDTQGAYEQYF.

The gene calls are TRBV19 and TRBJ1-6; 10 positions agree with TRBD1. The CDR3 is made up of 20 amino acids. Losses at the gene ends were 7 bases for V and 5 bases for J; bases not matched to a gene: 20. Germline values: CDR1 LNHDA, CDR2 SQIVND (reference sequence). CDR3 sequence reads: CASKPAPGQGPMGDNSPLHF. CDR3 nucleotide sequence: TGTGCCAGTAAGCCAGCGCCGGGACAGGGGCCCATGGGGGATAATTCACCCCTCCACTTT.

A remark on this clone: Additional DNA sequences in this sample encode the identical CDR3. The rearrangement uses TRBV27 and TRBJ1-2; TRBD1 matches 7 bases. There are 13 residues in the CDR3. V lost 3 bases, J lost 8 bases, and 6 bases stayed unmatched. Per germline, CDR1 MNHEY and CDR2 SMNVEV (reference sequence). CDR3 region: CASSFGQGVGYTF. As DNA, the CDR3 is TGTGCCAGCAGTTTCGGTCAGGGGGTGGGCTACACCTTC.

This clone was detected only once. The rearrangement uses TRBV7-2 and TRBJ2-3; 10 nucleotides line up with TRBD2. The CDR3 is 16 residues long. V lost 4 bases to trimming and J lost 6 bases; unmatched junction nucleotides: 10. Germline assignment: CDR1 SGHTA and CDR2 FQGNSA. The CDR3, as DNA: TGTGCCAGCAGCTCGCTCATAGCGGGGGGTCGGGATACGCAGTATTTT. Its protein is CASSSLIAGGRDTQYF. The full variable domain, with the rest looked up from reference TRBV7-2 and TRBJ2-3, is GAGVSQSPSNKVTEKGKDVELRCDPISGHTALYWYRQSLGQGLEFLIYFQGNSAPDKSGLPSDRFSAERTGGSVSTLTIQRTQQEDSAVYLCASSSLIAGGRDTQYFGPGTRLTVL.

The CDR3 DNA is TGTGCCAGCTCACCGACAGGTGGAAATTCACCCCTCCACTTT. Its protein product is CASSPTGGNSPLHF. This sequence joins TRBV18 and TRBJ1-6, with D perhaps TRBD1 (6 bases). The CDR3 loop spans 14 amino acids. V was cut by 3 bases and J by 7 bases, with 10 bases left in between. CDR1 KGHSH and CDR2 LQKENI come from the germline V gene. The whole variable domain, remainder taken from reference TRBV18 and TRBJ1-6, is NAGVMQNPRHLVRRRGQEARLRCSPMKGHSHVYWYRQLPEEGLKFMVYLQKENIIDESGMPKERFSAEFPKEGPSILRIQQVVRGDSAAYFCASSPTGGNSPLHFGNGTRLTVT.

The chain carries TRBV13 and TRBJ1-1; 8 bases align to TRBD1. V shed 5 bases, J shed 3 bases, and the junction held 11 bases outside the gene matches. Germline V gene sequence: CDR1 PRHDT, CDR2 FYEKMQ (reference sequence). CDR3 length: 16 residues. The CDR3 loop is CASSRHPQGAYTEAFF. For the CDR3, the DNA is TGTGCCAGCAGCCGACATCCGCAGGGGGCTTACACTGAAGCTTTCTTT.

The chain links TRBV20-1 to TRBJ1-2; D unclear. Trimming left V 1 base short and J 4 bases short, with 4 bases between. Germline loops: CDR1 DFQATT, CDR2 SNEGSKA (reference sequence). The CDR3 spans 11 residues. Here the CDR3 reads CSARVGYGYTF. DNA of the CDR3: TGCAGTGCTAGAGTCGGCTATGGCTACACCTTC.